A single sample is the source of the 5 T cell receptor beta chains below, sequenced in a study of cytomegalovirus exposure and HLA in healthy donors. Primers for the PCR totalled 60 Vbeta and 13 Jbeta. This table comes from immunoSEQ multiplex PCR, and its TCRdb copy is limited to in-frame clones, with some not included. In the table there are 100,000 to 150,000 clones, 80% of which are singletons. Sequencing was done on a sample of PBMCs. The receptor source for this set is a man aged 25-45 years in good health and CMV-seropositive.

This clone was detected a few times. V usage is TRBV12-5 and J usage is TRBJ1-5, with TRBD1 as a possible D gene (5 bases). V lost 6 bases and J 6 bases, leaving 18 bases between the germline ends. The CDR3 length is 15 residues. The germline CDR1 and CDR2 sequences are LGHNT and FRNRAP. CDR3 DNA sequence: TGTGCTAGTGGGATCGACAGCTATTTTACTCAGCCCCAGCATTTT. It is translated as CASGIDSYFTQPQHF.

V and J are TRBV30 and TRBJ2-3, with TRBD2 matching 11 bases. This CDR3 is built from 16 residues. CDR1 and CDR2 (germline): GTSNPN, SVGIG (reference sequence). Germline trimming cut 2 bases from V and 1 base from J; bases unmatched to any gene: 5. The DNA for the CDR3 is TGTGCCTGGAGTTCCGTTAGCGGGGGGGGCACAGATACGCAGTATTTT. Translating gives CAWSSVSGGGTDTQYF.

This rearrangement joins TRBV5-8 to TRBJ2-2; TRBD1 matches 7 bases. This CDR3 comprises 15 residues. Germline CDR1 SGHTS, CDR2 YDEGEE. V shed 4 bases and J 1 base; nucleotides not matched to a gene: 4. As DNA, the CDR3 is TGTGCCAGCAGCCGGAGACAGGGGAACACCGGGGAGCTGTTTTTT. This gives the protein CASSRRQGNTGELFF.

For this clone: One junction end disagrees with the germline gene, perhaps due to a read error. The chain has TRBV13 and TRBJ1-1; no clear D. CDR3 length: 13 amino acids. Germline values: CDR1 PRHDT, CDR2 FYEKMQ (reference sequence). Here the CDR3 reads CASSLRYTLLRVF. For the CDR3, the DNA is TGTGCCAGCAGCTTACGATATACTTTGTTACGAGTATTT. The variable domain in full, with the rest retrieved from reference TRBV13 and TRBJ1-1, is AAGVIQSPRHLIKEKRETATLKCYPIPRHDTVYWYQQGPGQDPQFLISFYEKMQSDKGSIPDRFSAQQFSDYHSELNMSSLELGDSALYFCASSLRYTLLRVFGQGTRLTVV.

This rearrangement joins TRBV7-2 to TRBJ2-1, with TRBD2 as a possible D gene (6 bases). Germline V gene data show CDR1 as SGHTA and CDR2 as FQGNSA. This CDR3 is 15 amino acids long. V lost 0 bases and J 2 bases, leaving 8 bases between the germline ends. The CDR3: CASSLAEGPYNEQFF. CDR3 sequence (DNA): TGTGCCAGCAGCTTAGCGGAGGGACCCTACAATGAGCAGTTCTTC.